Listed below are T cell receptor beta chains from one sample, sequenced in a study of regulatory T cells in long-lasting Graves disease. TCRdb reanalysed the multiplex PCR reads using MiXCR and keeps one entry per CDR3 protein. In the table there are approximately 400,000 distinct CDR3 sequences, about 14% of which are singletons. The starting material was peripheral blood mononuclear cells (PBMCs), obtained at new diagnosis, from a patient treated with antithyroid drugs. The receptors stem from a female donor with Graves disease. Both conserved end residues are part of each CDR3. A D gene is named only where the DNA matches it firmly. Size values are once, few and many counts, or a class for expanded clones, and some rows have none.

j_call d_call clone_size v_call cdr3_nt cdr3_aa
TRBJ2-3 TRBD2 - TRBV29-1 TGCAGCGTTGAAGGTGGGGCTAGCGGAGTCACAGATACGCAGTATTTT CSVEGGASGVTDTQYF
TRBJ1-2 TRBD1 many TRBV28 TGTGCCAGCAGTGTCCGACAGGGGGAGATGGACACCTTC CASSVRQGEMDTF
TRBJ2-3 TRBD2 - TRBV7-9 TGTGCCAGCAGCAGACACGCACCGGGACTAGCGGGGGCCACCGCACCCACAGATACGCAGTATTTT CASSRHAPGLAGATAPTDTQYF
TRBJ1-2 - many TRBV10-1 TGCGCCAGCAGTGAGTCGGTAGAGACAGGACATGGCTACACCTTC CASSESVETGHGYTF
TRBJ2-7 - many TRBV6-2/TRBV6-3 TGTGCCAGCAGTTATCGGCATAGAGACGAGCAGTACTTC CASSYRHRDEQYF
TRBJ2-2 - few TRBV4-1 TGCGCCAGCAGCCAAGTAACGGGATCGCGGATGCTGTTTTTT CASSQVTGSRMLFF
TRBJ2-1 - many TRBV5-1 TGCGCCAGCAGCTTGGGGGCTAGTGTCCCTGATGAGCAGTTCTTC CASSLGASVPDEQFF
TRBJ2-3 - many TRBV30 TGTGCCTGGAGTGTACGAGGGCGGGGGCATACAGATACGCAGTATTTT CAWSVRGRGHTDTQYF
TRBJ1-1 - - TRBV7-9 TGTGCCAGCAGCTTAGAGAATGAAGCTTTCTTT CASSLENEAFF
TRBJ1-4 - many TRBV3-1 TGTGCCAGCAGTCATCCCGGGACACTGAATGAAAAACTGTTTTTT CASSHPGTLNEKLFF
TRBJ2-5 - many TRBV12-3/TRBV12-4 TGTGCCAGCAGTCTAGACAAGTACCAAGAGACCCAGTACTTC CASSLDKYQETQYF
TRBJ2-3 TRBD2 many TRBV7-3 TGTGCCAGCAGCCCGACCGGGGGGGCCGAAGATACGCAGTATTTT CASSPTGGAEDTQYF
TRBJ2-3 - few TRBV6-9 TGTGCCAGCAGTTACGAGGGGTACACAGATACGCAGTATTTT CASSYEGYTDTQYF
TRBJ1-2 TRBD1 many TRBV2 TGTGCCAGCAGCGGACAGGGGGCGGGGGGCTACACCTTC CASSGQGAGGYTF
TRBJ1-2 TRBD1 many TRBV27 TGTGCCAGCAGTTTATCGATACTACCAACTCCGGACAGGACCAACTATGGCTACACCTTC CASSLSILPTPDRTNYGYTF
TRBJ2-1 - - TRBV20-1 TGCAGTGCTAGAGATCCGGAAAGGGACTCTACCTACAATGAGCAGTTCTTC CSARDPERDSTYNEQFF
TRBJ2-7 - few TRBV6-2/TRBV6-3 TGTGCCAGCAGTTACCTGACGAGAGGGGCCTACGAGCAGTACTTC CASSYLTRGAYEQYF
TRBJ1-2 - many TRBV5-1 TGCGCCAGCACAGACGGGACAACACGATATGGCTACACCTTC CASTDGTTRYGYTF
TRBJ1-1 - many TRBV9 TGTGCCAGCAGCGTAGACTGGGACAACACTGAAGCTTTCTTT CASSVDWDNTEAFF
TRBJ1-1 - many TRBV11-1 TGTGCCAGCAGTCGAGGGGGTGCTGAAGCTTTCTTT CASSRGGAEAFF
TRBJ2-6 - many TRBV27 TGTGCCAGCAGTGGTGGGGCCTCTGGGGCCAACGTCCTGACTTTC CASSGGASGANVLTF
TRBJ2-3 TRBD1 - TRBV5-1 TGCGCCAGCAGCTACAAACAGGGGGCAGATACGCAGTATTTT CASSYKQGADTQYF
TRBJ2-7 TRBD1 many TRBV10-3 TGTGCCATCAGTGAGGTGTCACAGGGGGTCTACGAGCAGTACTTC CAISEVSQGVYEQYF
TRBJ1-2 TRBD1 many TRBV19 TGTGCCAGTTGCATCCGGGACAGGGGGATCTATGGCTACACCTTC CASCIRDRGIYGYTF
TRBJ1-6 - few TRBV4-1 TGCGCCAGCAGCCAAGAGTCTGGGCTGCTCAATTCACCCCTCCACTTT CASSQESGLLNSPLHF
TRBJ2-5 TRBD1 many TRBV5-1 TGCGCCAGCAGCTTGGGAGGGACAGACACGGGAGAGACCCAGTACTTC CASSLGGTDTGETQYF
TRBJ1-6 - many TRBV11-1 TGTGCCAGCACGGGACAAAATAATTCACCCCTCCACTTT CASTGQNNSPLHF
TRBJ1-2 TRBD1 many TRBV27 TGTGCCAGCAGTGGTGGACAGGCCTTGGGCTACACCTTC CASSGGQALGYTF
TRBJ2-5 - many TRBV24-1 TGTGCCACCAGTGCGGGGCAGGGGACGCGAGAGACCCAGTACTTC CATSAGQGTRETQYF
TRBJ1-1 - many TRBV20-1 TGCAGTGCTAGAAGCTTTGCCGGGACCCACACTGAAGCTTTCTTT CSARSFAGTHTEAFF
TRBJ2-5 TRBD1 many TRBV5-1 TGCGCCAGCAGCGAAACGAGGGGACAGGGGGGTTTCGAGACCCAGTACTTC CASSETRGQGGFETQYF
TRBJ1-1 TRBD1 many TRBV5-1 TGCGCCAGCAGCTCCCGGACAGGGAGCACTGAAGCTTTCTTT CASSSRTGSTEAFF
TRBJ1-1 - many TRBV19 TGTGCCAGTAGTCCTCAGAAAATGGAAAGGACTGAAGCTTTCTTT CASSPQKMERTEAFF
TRBJ1-6 TRBD1 - TRBV6-2/TRBV6-3 TGTGCCAGCGGAACTAGACAGGGCTCCTCGTCTGGGAGCCATAATTCACCCCTCCACTTT CASGTRQGSSSGSHNSPLHF